Listed below are T cell receptor beta chains from one sample, sequenced in a study of blood T cell repertoires in COVID-19. Produced via immunoSEQ multiplex PCR; TCRdb's table is partial and in-frame only. This table holds about 93,000 clones, about 80% found once. Sequenced input: peripheral blood. The receptors were gathered from a human donor in a cohort sampled during active COVID-19. The CDR3 runs from the conserved cysteine through the conserved F or W. A D gene is named only where the DNA matches it firmly. The listing skips clone size in some rows; elsewhere it reads once, few, many or a size class.

D: NA
size: NA
J: TRBJ1-2
V: TRBV6-1
CDR3: CASSDLGLSIYGYTF
DNA: TGTGCCAGCAGTGACCTAGGACTGTCTATCTATGGCTACACCTTC

D: NA
size: few
J: TRBJ1-5
V: TRBV28
CDR3: CASSFGPRGGVQPQHF
DNA: TGTGCCAGCAGTTTCGGCCCACGGGGGGGTGTTCAGCCCCAGCATTTT

D: NA
size: NA
J: TRBJ2-5
V: TRBV28
CDR3: CASSGMSRGFQETQYF
DNA: TGTGCCAGCAGTGGAATGAGCAGGGGATTCCAAGAGACCCAGTACTTC

D: NA
size: NA
J: TRBJ1-1
V: TRBV28
CDR3: CASKTSWQENTEAFF
DNA: TGTGCCAGCAAAACCAGCTGGCAGGAGAACACTGAAGCTTTCTTT

D: NA
size: NA
J: TRBJ2-7
V: TRBV27
CDR3: CASSLPGHYPSYEQYF
DNA: TGTGCCAGCAGTCTGCCGGGACATTACCCCTCCTACGAGCAGTACTTC

D: NA
size: NA
J: TRBJ1-5
V: TRBV12-3/TRBV12-4
CDR3: CATGVSNQPQHF
DNA: TGTGCCACAGGGGTGAGCAATCAGCCCCAGCATTTT

D: NA
size: few
J: TRBJ2-7
V: TRBV30
CDR3: CAWTTGKTIYEQYF
DNA: TGTGCCTGGACCACAGGGAAGACAATTTACGAGCAGTACTTC

D: NA
size: NA
J: TRBJ2-1
V: TRBV2
CDR3: CASRPPLTWEQFF
DNA: TGTGCCAGCAGGCCCCCTTTAACATGGGAGCAGTTCTTC

D: TRBD2
size: NA
J: TRBJ2-5
V: TRBV3-1/TRBV3-2
CDR3: CASSISGRERKETQYF
DNA: TGTGCCAGCAGCATAAGTGGGCGGGAGCGAAAAGAGACCCAGTACTTC

D: TRBD1
size: NA
J: TRBJ2-2
V: TRBV28
CDR3: CASSTGTGGSRELFF
DNA: TGTGCCAGCAGTACCGGGACAGGGGGAAGCCGGGAGCTGTTTTTT

D: TRBD2
size: NA
J: TRBJ2-3
V: TRBV11-2
CDR3: CASSLDRASGGGADTQYF
DNA: TGTGCCAGCAGCTTAGATAGGGCTAGCGGGGGGGGAGCAGATACGCAGTATTTT